Shown below are 26 T cell receptor beta chains from a single sample sequenced in a study of control samples from healthy donors and cancer patients. Sequenced by immunoSEQ multiplex PCR; TCRdb stores in-frame clones only, minus some. The data hold around 22,000 clones, with more than 80% observed a single time. Sequenced sample: PBMCs. The receptor source for this set is a man in his 60s with head and neck cancer.

The V call is TRBV27, the J call TRBJ2-4; 9 bases align to TRBD2. The CDR3 is made up of 17 amino acids. In germline, CDR1 is MNHEY, CDR2 SMNVEV (reference sequence). The V segment lost 4 bases and the J segment 1 base; nucleotides outside the gene matches: 8. CDR3 sequence (DNA): TGTGCCAGCAGTTGGGTCTCTAGCGGGGCGGCCAAAAACATTCAGTACTTC. It encodes CASSWVSSGAAKNIQYF.

This chain joins TRBV9 and TRBJ2-3; possibly TRBD2 for D (6 bases). The V and J ends lost 0 bases and 3 bases respectively, with 8 bases between them. In germline, CDR1 is SGDLS, CDR2 YYNGEE. The CDR3 runs 14 residues. The CDR3 spells CASSVGRETDTQYF. The CDR3 bases are TGTGCCAGCAGCGTAGGGCGGGAAACAGATACGCAGTATTTT. The entire variable domain, with the rest obtained from reference TRBV9 and TRBJ2-3, is as follows: DSGVTQTPKHLITATGQRVTLRCSPRSGDLSVYWYQQSLDQGLQFLIQYYNGEERAKGNILERFSAQQFPDLHSELNLSSLELGDSALYFCASSVGRETDTQYFGPGTRLTVL.

As DNA, the CDR3 is TGCGCCAGCAGCTCCGGGTCGGCCTCCTACAATGAGCAGTTCTTC. It encodes CASSSGSASYNEQFF. V and J are TRBV5-1 and TRBJ2-1; D call uncertain. This CDR3 comprises 15 residues. Trimming took 3 bases from V and 0 from J, leaving 10 bases between them. Germline-derived CDR1 and CDR2 are SGHRS and YFSETQ.

The CDR3: CASSSRASGTGELFF. Here the CDR3 DNA reads TGTGCCAGCAGCTCCCGGGCTAGCGGCACCGGGGAGCTGTTTTTT. This chain connects TRBV7-2 to TRBJ2-2, with 7 bases aligning to TRBD2. After removal of 4 bases from V and 4 bases from J, the junction contained 6 bases not matched to a gene. CDR3 length: 15 amino acids. Germline V gives CDR1 SGHTA, CDR2 FQGNSA.

The chain employs TRBV5-1 and TRBJ2-7, with D possibly being TRBD2 (6 bases). With 1 base removed from V and 6 bases from J, the gap between germline ends came to 14 bases. This CDR3 is 14 amino acids long. CDR1 and CDR2 from the germline V gene are SGHRS and YFSETQ. The CDR3 DNA sequence: TGCGCCAGCAGCTTGCCGGGGGTCAGAGGCGAGCAGTACTTC. Translation: CASSLPGVRGEQYF.

Points on this clone: Different DNA sequences within this sample yield the same CDR3. The CDR3 is CASGSSGATDTQYF. The DNA for the CDR3 is TGTGCCAGCGGATCTAGCGGGGCCACAGATACGCAGTATTTT. The chain links TRBV6-5 to TRBJ2-3; TRBD2 agrees at 9 bases. Looked up from germline, CDR1 is MNHEY and CDR2 is SVGAGI. This CDR3 contains 14 residues. With V trimmed by 8 bases and J by 2 bases, 5 bases remained unmatched.

The CDR3 nucleotides are TGTGCCAGCAGCCTACAGGGCGTGGTGGCCGGCTACACCTTC. As protein: CASSLQGVVAGYTF. The chain uses TRBV3-1 (or the pseudogene TRBV3-2) and TRBJ1-2, with D maybe TRBD1 (6 bases). The CDR3 totals 14 residues. Trimming cost V 4 bases and J 8 bases, with 17 bases left between them. The germline CDR1 and CDR2 sequences are LGHDT and YNNKEL (reference sequence).

In DNA, the CDR3 is TGTGCCAGCAGAGAGGGGGTGGGCAAGACCCAGTACTTC. This sequence encodes CASREGVGKTQYF. The V and J genes are TRBV12-3 or TRBV12-4 and TRBJ2-5, with D possibly matching TRBD1 (6 bases). CDR3 length: 13 amino acids. The V and J ends lost 6 bases and 6 bases respectively, with 14 bases between them.

This clone was counted between two and nine times. This rearrangement joins TRBV11-2 to TRBJ2-1; D possibly corresponds to TRBD2 (6 bases). The CDR3 runs 14 residues. Germline V gene data show CDR1 as SGHAT and CDR2 as FQNNGV. Trimming removed 6 bases at V and 7 bases at J, with 16 bases between. This chain's CDR3 is CASRATGETNEQFF. CDR3 coding DNA: TGTGCCAGCAGAGCGACGGGGGAGACGAATGAGCAGTTCTTC.

The genes are TRBV11-2 and TRBJ2-5; perhaps TRBD1 as D (6 bases). V was shortened by 3 bases and J by 1 base, with 9 bases between the two germline ends. Germline V CDR1 and CDR2: SGHAT, FQNNGV. There are 14 residues in the CDR3. The CDR3 loop is CASSFPQGQETQYF. DNA of the CDR3: TGTGCCAGCAGCTTTCCACAGGGCCAAGAGACCCAGTACTTC.

The chain joins TRBV7-9 to TRBJ2-2; D call uncertain. CDR3 length: 14 amino acids. Trimming cost V 2 bases and J 6 bases, with 10 bases left between them. Germline V gene data show CDR1 as SEHNR and CDR2 as FQNEAQ (reference sequence). CDR3 residues: CASSLQGHAGELFF. The CDR3 DNA reads TGTGCCAGCAGCTTACAAGGGCACGCCGGGGAGCTGTTTTTT. Complete variable domain (other parts from reference TRBV7-9 and TRBJ2-2): DTGVSQNPRHKITKRGQNVTFRCDPISEHNRLYWYRQTLGQGPEFLTYFQNEAQLEKSRLLSDRFSAERPKGSFSTLEIQRTEQGDSAMYLCASSLQGHAGELFFGEGSRLTVL.

This rearrangement joins TRBV9 to TRBJ1-2; tentative D call: TRBD1 (5 bases). The CDR3 loop spans 15 amino acids. Trimming pared 4 bases from V and 6 bases from J, leaving 19 bases between. Germline loops: CDR1 SGDLS, CDR2 YYNGEE. This CDR3 reads CASSPEGEEGNGYTF. In nucleotides, the CDR3 is TGTGCCAGCAGCCCAGAAGGGGAGGAAGGGAATGGCTACACCTTC.

The chain has TRBV6-4 and TRBJ1-6; no firm D call. V lost 0 bases and J lost 13, with 10 bases in between. CDR1 is MRHNA and CDR2 is SNTAGT in the germline V gene. The CDR3 is made up of 13 amino acids. The CDR3 is CASSDSTPWPLHF. The CDR3 DNA reads TGTGCCAGCAGTGACTCGACTCCTTGGCCCCTCCACTTT.

This clone came up a few times. The chain is built from TRBV19 and TRBJ2-3, with 7 positions matching TRBD2. Unmatched junction bases numbered 11, after V lost 1 base and J lost 4 bases. Germline-derived CDR1 and CDR2 are LNHDA and SQIVND (reference sequence). The CDR3 totals 17 residues. The CDR3 sequence: CASSIVKSGEGADTQYF. CDR3 coding DNA: TGTGCCAGTAGTATAGTCAAGAGCGGGGAGGGTGCAGATACGCAGTATTTT.

The chain recombines TRBV7-9 with TRBJ2-1; tentatively, D is TRBD2 (7 bases). The V gene's germline CDR1 is SEHNR and CDR2 FQNEAQ (reference sequence). The CDR3 is made up of 16 amino acids. V dropped 5 bases and J dropped 6 bases, with 20 bases sitting between them. The CDR3 DNA sequence: TGTGCCAGCAGCACCGGACTAGGGGGTTGGGGCAATGAGCAGTTCTTC. It yields the protein CASSTGLGGWGNEQFF.

The CDR3 sequence: CSVEKGTWGDGYTF. The CDR3 coding sequence is TGCAGCGTTGAAAAGGGGACATGGGGAGATGGCTACACCTTC. The genes are TRBV29-1 and TRBJ1-2; D possibly corresponds to TRBD1 (6 bases). The length of the CDR3 is 14 residues. From germline, CDR1 is SQVTM and CDR2 ANQGSEA. Trimming took 2 bases from V and 6 from J, leaving 16 bases between them.

V gene TRBV9 combines with J gene TRBJ2-3; D tentatively fits TRBD1 or TRBD2 (6 bases each). The CDR3 is made up of 15 amino acids. Germline lookup yields CDR1 SGDLS and CDR2 YYNGEE. The V end lost 0 bases, the J end lost 4 bases, and 12 bases lay between the germline ends. DNA of the CDR3: TGTGCCAGCAGCGTAGAGGGGGGAGAAGCAGATACGCAGTATTTT. Translating it yields CASSVEGGEADTQYF. Full variable domain (rest looked up from reference TRBV9 and TRBJ2-3): DSGVTQTPKHLITATGQRVTLRCSPRSGDLSVYWYQQSLDQGLQFLIQYYNGEERAKGNILERFSAQQFPDLHSELNLSSLELGDSALYFCASSVEGGEADTQYFGPGTRLTVL.

The V call is TRBV9, the J call TRBJ2-1; 8 nucleotides match TRBD2. The CDR3 covers 17 residues. Germline V gives CDR1 SGDLS, CDR2 YYNGEE. V was clipped by 4 bases and J by 0 bases; unmatched bases: 9. Here the CDR3 DNA reads TGTGCCAGCAGCCGAAAGCGGGAGTTCTCCTCCTACAATGAGCAGTTCTTC. It translates to CASSRKREFSSYNEQFF.

V and J are TRBV7-9 and TRBJ1-2; TRBD1 matches at 7 bases. The CDR3 runs to 14 residues. V was pared by 5 bases and J by 3 bases, with 6 bases of the junction left unmatched. The V gene's germline CDR1 is SEHNR and CDR2 FQNEAQ (reference sequence). The CDR3 protein is CASSPTGKDYGYTF. The CDR3 nucleotides are TGTGCCAGCAGCCCGACAGGGAAGGACTATGGCTACACCTTC.

The chain recombines TRBV2 with TRBJ2-1; 8 nucleotides align to TRBD2. Trimming cost V 7 bases and J 8 bases; bases outside gene matches: 13. The CDR3 has 15 residues. From germline, CDR1 is SNHLY and CDR2 FYNNEI. In nucleotides, the CDR3 is TGTGCCAGCAACCCACATAGCGGGACCGCCGATGAGCAGTTCTTC. This encodes CASNPHSGTADEQFF.

The rearrangement uses TRBV11-3 and TRBJ2-5; possibly TRBD2 for D (5 bases). The CDR3 extends over 15 amino acids. Trimming stripped 1 base from V and 0 bases from J, with 9 bases between. Germline CDR1 is SGHNT and CDR2 is YENEEA. CDR3 in amino acids: CASSLAAAYQETQYF. The DNA for the CDR3 is TGTGCCAGCAGCTTAGCAGCGGCGTACCAAGAGACCCAGTACTTC. Full variable domain (rest looked up from reference TRBV11-3 and TRBJ2-5): EAGVVQSPRYKIIEKKQPVAFWCNPISGHNTLYWYLQNLGQGPELLIRYENEEAVDDSQLPKDRFSAERLKGVDSTLKIQPAELGDSAVYLCASSLAAAYQETQYFGPGTRLLVL.

The genes are TRBV6-1 and TRBJ2-3; weak D call: TRBD2 (6 bases). This CDR3 has 12 residues. In germline, CDR1 is MNHNS, CDR2 SASEGT. V gave up 9 bases and J gave up 1 base, with 8 bases separating them. This CDR3 is CASKRGTDTQYF. The CDR3 DNA sequence: TGTGCCAGTAAGCGGGGCACAGATACGCAGTATTTT.

The chain is built from TRBV19 and TRBJ1-1; D is ambiguous. Germline CDR1 LNHDA, CDR2 SQIVND (reference sequence). V was shortened by 5 bases and J by 4 bases, with 8 bases between the two germline ends. The CDR3 consists of 12 residues. The CDR3 here is CASSRWGTEAFF. The CDR3 DNA reads as TGTGCCAGTAGTCGATGGGGCACTGAAGCTTTCTTT.

The gene calls are TRBV11-2 and TRBJ2-7; 15 positions agree with TRBD2. Germline V gene lookup returns CDR1 SGHAT and CDR2 FQNNGV. With 5 bases clipped from V and 6 bases from J, the junction kept 11 bases outside the gene matches. This CDR3 is 17 amino acids long. CDR3 amino acids: CASSRGLAGGNPGEQYF. The CDR3 DNA reads as TGTGCCAGCAGCCGGGGACTAGCGGGAGGTAATCCGGGCGAGCAGTACTTC.

The gene calls are TRBV11-2 and TRBJ2-2, with 9 bases identical to TRBD2. Trimming took 1 base from V and 6 from J; bases not matched to a gene: 6. This CDR3 has 16 residues. The germline CDR1 and CDR2 sequences are SGHAT and FQNNGV. The CDR3 region has the DNA TGTGCCAGCAGCTTAGTGTTAGCGGGAGTTTCCGGGGAGCTGTTTTTT. Its protein product is CASSLVLAGVSGELFF.

The gene calls are TRBV9 and TRBJ2-3, with unresolved D. The CDR3 has 16 amino acids. The germline V and J ends were trimmed by 0 bases and 3 bases, with 14 bases remaining between them. From germline, CDR1 is SGDLS and CDR2 YYNGEE. In nucleotides, the CDR3 is TGTGCCAGCAGCGTAGGTCCCAACCCTCAGACAGATACGCAGTATTTT. Its translation is CASSVGPNPQTDTQYF.